The rows below give T cell receptor beta chains drawn from one sample of a study of monozygotic twins with inflammatory bowel disease. TCRdb reprocessed the 5' RACE reads, with one entry per CDR3 protein and no DNA. The data include 350,000 to 550,000 distinct CDR3 sequences; the top ten clones carry more than 2%. Material for sequencing was blood. The receptors were gathered from a human donor with ulcerative colitis or Crohn's disease, or a healthy co-twin of an affected twin (not recorded which). CDR3s include the opening cysteine and the closing phenylalanine or tryptophan.

J gene: TRBJ2-4; V gene: TRBV28; CDR3 protein: CASNQGQGHDIQYF
J gene: TRBJ2-3; V gene: TRBV7-2; CDR3 protein: CASSYGHEFTDTQYF
J gene: TRBJ2-3; V gene: TRBV12-3/TRBV12-4; CDR3 protein: CASSTYGGRFSDTQYF
J gene: TRBJ2-5; V gene: TRBV5-1; CDR3 protein: CASSLLGLADQETQYF
J gene: TRBJ2-1; V gene: TRBV5-5; CDR3 protein: CASSRGWYLESYNEQFF
J gene: TRBJ2-2; V gene: TRBV28; CDR3 protein: CASSWSFGELFF
J gene: TRBJ1-2; V gene: TRBV7-2; CDR3 protein: CASSFPNAGYTF
J gene: TRBJ2-1; V gene: TRBV3-1; CDR3 protein: CASSRGQGATYNEQFF
J gene: TRBJ2-7; V gene: TRBV5-5; CDR3 protein: CASSIHGTSYEQYF
J gene: TRBJ2-7; V gene: TRBV7-2; CDR3 protein: CASSLALSGSSYEQYF
J gene: TRBJ1-6; V gene: TRBV7-8; CDR3 protein: CASSLGTPSPLHF
J gene: TRBJ2-4; V gene: TRBV11-2; CDR3 protein: CASSLDSYRAAKNIQYF
J gene: TRBJ2-7; V gene: TRBV3-1; CDR3 protein: CASSQGRGRYEQYF
J gene: TRBJ1-2; V gene: TRBV12-3/TRBV12-4; CDR3 protein: CASTSLTGEGFYGYTF
J gene: TRBJ2-2; V gene: TRBV5-1; CDR3 protein: CASSSRGQGYTGELFF
J gene: TRBJ2-1; V gene: TRBV7-9; CDR3 protein: CASSFQTSGEQFF
J gene: TRBJ2-7; V gene: TRBV29-1; CDR3 protein: CSVAGTGGYEQYF
J gene: TRBJ2-1; V gene: TRBV7-9; CDR3 protein: CASSYWASQSIEQFF